This T cell receptor beta chain stems from a study of human T cells and chemical hapten exposure. Sample time point: patch test 3, about 24 weeks after DPC sensitization. The treatment is: therapeutic diphenylcyclopropenone sensitization with weekly scalp DPC. One entry per CDR3 protein, called by TCRdb with MiXCR from the RACE reads. The sample yields more than 150,000 distinct CDR3 sequences, about 25% seen once. This CDR3 region has 15 residues. Germline V gene sequence: CDR1 DFQATT, CDR2 SNEGSKA (reference sequence). V dropped 1 base and J dropped 5; count of bases not matched to a gene: 8. The sample here was whole blood, taken in connection with sensitization to the hapten diphenylcyclopropenone (DPC). This clonotype originated in a woman aged 40 to 50 with alopecia areata. Some clones in this sample may be carry-over from other donors' samples. The V and J genes are TRBV20-1 and TRBJ1-1; 9 bases map to TRBD1. The chain's CDR3 is CSARALQGARTEAFF. CDR3 in DNA: TGCAGTGCTAGAGCGTTACAGGGGGCGAGAACTGAAGCTTTCTTT.